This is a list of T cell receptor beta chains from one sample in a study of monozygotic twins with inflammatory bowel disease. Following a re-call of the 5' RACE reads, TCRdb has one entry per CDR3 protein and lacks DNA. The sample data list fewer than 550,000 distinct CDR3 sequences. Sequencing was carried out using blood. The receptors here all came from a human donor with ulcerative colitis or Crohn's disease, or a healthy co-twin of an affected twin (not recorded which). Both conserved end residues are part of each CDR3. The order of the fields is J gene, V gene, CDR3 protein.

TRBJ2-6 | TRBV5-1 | CASSFSRDNVLTF
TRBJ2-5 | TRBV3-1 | CASSLLGTGRETQYF
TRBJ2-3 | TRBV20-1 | CSAPWSADTQYF
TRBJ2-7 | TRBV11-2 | CASSWDRAPYEQYF
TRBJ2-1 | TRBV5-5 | CASSFLLPETGYNEQFF
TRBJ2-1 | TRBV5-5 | CASSLGGLSSYNEQFF
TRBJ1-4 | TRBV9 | CASSETGTYREKLFF
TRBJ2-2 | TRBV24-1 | CATHNGIAGATGELFF
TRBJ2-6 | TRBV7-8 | CASSVRTVLSGANVLTF
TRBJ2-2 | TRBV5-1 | CASSEKLSGELFF
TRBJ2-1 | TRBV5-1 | CASSLRASGRRDNEQFF